This T cell receptor (beta chain) was sequenced in a study of cytomegalovirus exposure and HLA in healthy donors. Points from the study as a whole: Per a later analysis, HLA-associated TCR beta chains showed more clonal expansion than other, equally common TCR beta chains.

A remark on this clone: What it recognizes is unknown.

This PCR relied on a set of 60 Vbeta primers and 13 Jbeta primers. The assay was immunoSEQ multiplex PCR, and TCRdb's table has in-frame clones only and misses some. This sample carries just over 150,000 clones, around 88% of them seen once, and the ten largest clones take roughly 1.9%. V lost 5 bases and J lost 3, with 14 bases in between. This CDR3 has 14 residues. Germline CDR1 and CDR2: SGHNT and YYREEE (reference sequence). The gene calls are TRBV5-4 and TRBJ1-1, with D possibly being TRBD1 (5 bases). What was sequenced was PBMCs. This sequence was found in a woman under 30 in good health and CMV-seronegative. The CDR3 spells CASRFRGGYTEAFF. Written as DNA, the CDR3 is TGTGCCAGCAGGTTTAGGGGAGGGTACACTGAAGCTTTCTTT.